The T cell receptor beta chain under discussion was sequenced for a study of T cells in Graves' hyperthyroidism and ophthalmopathy. V lost 5 bases to trimming and J lost 3 bases, with 14 bases between them. This CDR3 is built from 14 residues. Germline CDR1 reads LNHDA; CDR2 reads SQIVND (reference sequence). RNA transcripts were the template for amplifying TCR beta CDR3 regions. Carried out on the TCR CDR3, a first-round RT-PCR used the HTBI primer set. TCRdb ran MiXCR on the multiplex PCR reads and lists one entry per CDR3 protein. The table has hundreds of thousands of distinct CDR3 sequences, about a fifth seen once; the top ten hold roughly a third.

Material: blood. The chain has TRBV19 and TRBJ2-7; possible D gene TRBD1, 5 bases. The sequence came from a young man with Graves' ophthalmopathy. CDR3 sequence (DNA): TGTGCCAGTAGTGACGCGACAGCCGACTACGAGCAGTACTTC. Its translation is CASSDATADYEQYF.